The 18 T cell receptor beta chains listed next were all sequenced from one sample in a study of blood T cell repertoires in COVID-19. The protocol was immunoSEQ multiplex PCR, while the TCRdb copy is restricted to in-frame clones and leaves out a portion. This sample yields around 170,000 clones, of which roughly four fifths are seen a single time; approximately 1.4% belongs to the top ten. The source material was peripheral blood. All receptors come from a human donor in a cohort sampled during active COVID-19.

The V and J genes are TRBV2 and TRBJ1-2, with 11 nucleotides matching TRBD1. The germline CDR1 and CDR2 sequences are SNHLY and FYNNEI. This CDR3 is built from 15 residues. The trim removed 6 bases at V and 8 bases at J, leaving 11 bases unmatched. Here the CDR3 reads CASSVGQGAVGGYTF. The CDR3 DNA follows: TGTGCCAGCAGCGTAGGACAGGGGGCGGTTGGGGGCTACACCTTC.

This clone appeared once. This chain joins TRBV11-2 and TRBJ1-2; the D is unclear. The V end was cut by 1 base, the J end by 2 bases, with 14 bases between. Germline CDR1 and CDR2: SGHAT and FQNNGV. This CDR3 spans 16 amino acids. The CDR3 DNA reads TGTGCCAGCAGCTTAGGAGCGGCCAATACCAACTATGGCTACACCTTC. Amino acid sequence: CASSLGAANTNYGYTF.

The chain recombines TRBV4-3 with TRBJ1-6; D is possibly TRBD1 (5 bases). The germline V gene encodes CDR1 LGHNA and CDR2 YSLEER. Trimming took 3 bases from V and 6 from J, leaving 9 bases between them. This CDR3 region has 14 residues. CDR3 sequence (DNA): TGCGCCAGCAGCCAGGAGGGGTTTAATTCACCCCTCCACTTT. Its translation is CASSQEGFNSPLHF.

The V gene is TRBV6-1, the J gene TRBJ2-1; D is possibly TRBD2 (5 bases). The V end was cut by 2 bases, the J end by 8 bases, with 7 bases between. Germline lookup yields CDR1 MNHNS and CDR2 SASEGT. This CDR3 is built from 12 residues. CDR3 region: CASSEPGYEQFF. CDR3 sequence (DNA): TGTGCCAGCAGTGAACCGGGGTATGAGCAGTTCTTC.

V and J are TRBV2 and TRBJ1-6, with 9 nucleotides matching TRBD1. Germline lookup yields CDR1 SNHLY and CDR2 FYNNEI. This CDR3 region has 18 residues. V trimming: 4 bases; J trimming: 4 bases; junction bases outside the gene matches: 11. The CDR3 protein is CASSGLTGGLQYNSPLHF. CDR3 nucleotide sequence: TGTGCCAGCAGTGGCCTTACAGGGGGCCTACAATATAATTCACCCCTCCACTTT.

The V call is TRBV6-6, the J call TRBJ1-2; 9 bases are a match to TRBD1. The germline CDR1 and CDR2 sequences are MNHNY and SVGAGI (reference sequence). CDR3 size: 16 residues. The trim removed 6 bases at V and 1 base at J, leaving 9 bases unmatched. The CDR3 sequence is CASRLPGQGGNYGYTF. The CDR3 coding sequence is TGTGCCAGCAGACTACCGGGACAGGGAGGTAACTATGGCTACACCTTC.

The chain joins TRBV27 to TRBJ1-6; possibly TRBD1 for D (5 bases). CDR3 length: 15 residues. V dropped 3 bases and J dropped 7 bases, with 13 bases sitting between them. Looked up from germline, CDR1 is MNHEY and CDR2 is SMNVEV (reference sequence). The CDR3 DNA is TGTGCCAGCAGTTTCAGCCAGGGTGTCAATTCACCCCTCCACTTT. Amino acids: CASSFSQGVNSPLHF.

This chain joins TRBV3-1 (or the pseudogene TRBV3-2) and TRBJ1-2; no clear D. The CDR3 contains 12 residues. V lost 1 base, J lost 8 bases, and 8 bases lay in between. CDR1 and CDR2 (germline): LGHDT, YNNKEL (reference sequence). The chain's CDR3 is CASSQAGNGYTF. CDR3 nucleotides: TGTGCCAGCAGCCAAGCAGGAAACGGCTACACCTTC.

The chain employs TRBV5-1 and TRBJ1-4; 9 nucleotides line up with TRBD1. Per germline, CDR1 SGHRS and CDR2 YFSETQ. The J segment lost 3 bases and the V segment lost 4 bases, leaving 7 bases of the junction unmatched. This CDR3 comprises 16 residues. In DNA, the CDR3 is TGCGCCAGCAGCCCGCAGGGACAGGGATCTAATGAAAAACTGTTTTTT. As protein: CASSPQGQGSNEKLFF.

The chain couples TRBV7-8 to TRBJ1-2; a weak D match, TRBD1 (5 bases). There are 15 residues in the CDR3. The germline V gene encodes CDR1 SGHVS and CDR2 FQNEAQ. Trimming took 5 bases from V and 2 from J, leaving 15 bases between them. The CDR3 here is CASSPFGGDNYGYTF. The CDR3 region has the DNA TGTGCCAGCAGCCCGTTCGGGGGGGACAACTATGGCTACACCTTC.

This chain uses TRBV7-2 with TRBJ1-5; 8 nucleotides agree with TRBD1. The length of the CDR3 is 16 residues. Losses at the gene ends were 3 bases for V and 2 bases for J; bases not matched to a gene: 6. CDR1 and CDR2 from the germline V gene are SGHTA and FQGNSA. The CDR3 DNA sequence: TGTGCCAGCAGCTTCGGCCAGGGACAGGGCAATCAGCCCCAGCATTTT. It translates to CASSFGQGQGNQPQHF.

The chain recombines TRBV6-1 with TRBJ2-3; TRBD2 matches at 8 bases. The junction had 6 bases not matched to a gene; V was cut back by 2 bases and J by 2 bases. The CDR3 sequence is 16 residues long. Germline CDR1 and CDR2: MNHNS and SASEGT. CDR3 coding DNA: TGTGCCAGCAGTGAATGGGAACTAGCGGACACAGATACGCAGTATTTT. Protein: CASSEWELADTDTQYF.

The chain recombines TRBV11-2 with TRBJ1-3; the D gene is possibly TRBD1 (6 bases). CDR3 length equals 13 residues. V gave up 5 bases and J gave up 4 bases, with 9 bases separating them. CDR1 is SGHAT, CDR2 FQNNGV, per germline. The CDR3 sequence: CASSQGSGNTIYF. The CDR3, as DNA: TGTGCCAGCAGCCAGGGGTCAGGAAACACCATATATTTT.

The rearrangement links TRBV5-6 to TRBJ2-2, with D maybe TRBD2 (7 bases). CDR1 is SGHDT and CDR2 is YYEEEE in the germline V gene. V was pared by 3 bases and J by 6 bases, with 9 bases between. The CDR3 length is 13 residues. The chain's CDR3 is CASSSGGPGELFF. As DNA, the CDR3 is TGTGCCAGCAGCTCGGGGGGCCCCGGGGAGCTGTTTTTT.

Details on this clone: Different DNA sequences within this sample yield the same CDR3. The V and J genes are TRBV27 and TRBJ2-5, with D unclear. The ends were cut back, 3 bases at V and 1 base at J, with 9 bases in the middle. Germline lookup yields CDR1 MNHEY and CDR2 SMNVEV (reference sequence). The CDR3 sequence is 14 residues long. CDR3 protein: CASSLGSPQETQYF. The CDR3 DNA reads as TGTGCCAGCAGTTTGGGCAGTCCCCAAGAGACCCAGTACTTC.

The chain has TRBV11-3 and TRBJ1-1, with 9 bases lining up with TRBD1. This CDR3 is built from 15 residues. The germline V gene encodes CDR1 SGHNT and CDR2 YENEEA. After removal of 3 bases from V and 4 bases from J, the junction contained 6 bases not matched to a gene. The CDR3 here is CASSFSGQGGTEAFF. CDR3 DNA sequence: TGTGCCAGCAGCTTCTCGGGACAGGGAGGCACTGAAGCTTTCTTT.

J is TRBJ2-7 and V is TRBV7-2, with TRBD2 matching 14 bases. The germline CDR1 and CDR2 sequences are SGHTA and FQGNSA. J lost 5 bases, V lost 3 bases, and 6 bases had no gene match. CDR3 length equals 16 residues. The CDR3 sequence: CASSFRGTSGSDEQYF. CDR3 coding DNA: TGTGCCAGCAGCTTCCGAGGGACTAGCGGGAGCGACGAGCAGTACTTC.

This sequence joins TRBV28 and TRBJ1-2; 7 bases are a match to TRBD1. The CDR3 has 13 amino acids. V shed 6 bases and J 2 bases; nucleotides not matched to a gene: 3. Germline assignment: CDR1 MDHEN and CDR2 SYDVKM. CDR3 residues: CASSTTGNYGYTF. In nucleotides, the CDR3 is TGTGCCAGCAGCACGACAGGGAACTATGGCTACACCTTC.